The sequence of this TCR beta chain was determined in a study of shared clonotypes between healthy human individuals. The data were produced by immunoSEQ multiplex PCR, yet TCRdb's version contains in-frame clones alone and is incomplete. The sample records some 470,000 clones, 76% being singletons. The donor cohort consisted entirely of Caucasian adults residing in Nashville, Tennessee. The germline CDR1 and CDR2 sequences are SNHLY and FYNNEI. The CDR3 consists of 14 residues. V lost 8 bases and J 1 base, leaving 15 bases between the germline ends. The receptor comes from a woman in her 40s in good health. Some clones in this sample may be carry-over from other donors' samples. Sequencing was done on a sample of PBMCs. This sequence joins TRBV2 and TRBJ2-7; possible D gene TRBD1, 6 bases. The CDR3: CASGSDSGSYEQYF. The DNA of the CDR3 is TGTGCCAGCGGGTCGGACAGCGGTTCCTACGAGCAGTACTTC.